A selection of T cell receptor beta chains follows, all from one sample in a study of blood T cells in healthy people across ages. TCRdb reanalysed the 5' RACE reads using MiXCR and keeps one entry per CDR3 protein. This table has approximately 770,000 distinct CDR3 sequences, more than 45% appearing once. Sequenced input: blood. The receptors stem from a young man in good health. Both conserved end residues are part of each CDR3. The D gene is left open where the match is weak. Only some rows state a clone size, as once, few, many or a class for expanded clones.

size: NA; V: TRBV6-4; D: NA; J: TRBJ1-2; CDR3: CASSDFGDYGYTF; DNA: TGTGCCAGCAGTGACTTTGGGGACTATGGCTACACCTTC
size: NA; V: TRBV4-1; D: NA; J: TRBJ1-2; CDR3: CASSPKTAGGYGYTF; DNA: TGCGCCAGCAGCCCTAAAACCGCCGGGGGCTATGGCTACACCTTC
size: NA; V: TRBV18; D: NA; J: TRBJ2-1; CDR3: CASSPTSGTAYNEQFF; DNA: TGTGCCAGCTCACCGACCTCCGGGACGGCCTACAATGAGCAGTTCTTC
size: few; V: TRBV11-2; D: NA; J: TRBJ2-5; CDR3: CASSLEQETQYF; DNA: TGTGCCAGCAGCTTAGAACAAGAGACCCAGTACTTC
size: NA; V: TRBV6-6; D: TRBD2; J: TRBJ2-7; CDR3: CASSWSLAGVGEQYF; DNA: TGTGCCAGCAGCTGGTCACTAGCGGGAGTAGGCGAGCAGTACTTC
size: few; V: TRBV7-2; D: NA; J: TRBJ2-1; CDR3: CASSVQSPYDEQFF; DNA: TGTGCCAGCAGCGTCCAATCGCCGTACGATGAGCAGTTCTTC
size: many; V: TRBV5-1; D: NA; J: TRBJ2-7; CDR3: CASSPGRGPYEQYF; DNA: TGCGCCAGCAGCCCTGGACGAGGCCCCTACGAGCAGTACTTC
size: NA; V: TRBV9; D: NA; J: TRBJ1-5; CDR3: CASGPLDQPQHF; DNA: TGTGCCAGCGGTCCCCTTGATCAGCCCCAGCATTTT
size: NA; V: TRBV7-9; D: TRBD1; J: TRBJ2-5; CDR3: CASSLVRGTGETQYF; DNA: TGTGCCAGCAGCTTAGTCCGCGGGACAGGGGAGACCCAGTACTTC
size: once; V: TRBV20-1; D: NA; J: TRBJ2-1; CDR3: CSARDEGVRGKNEQFF; DNA: TGCAGTGCTAGAGATGAAGGGGTTAGGGGGAAAAATGAGCAGTTCTTC
size: few; V: TRBV4-3; D: NA; J: TRBJ2-5; CDR3: CASSQGESLVGETQYF; DNA: TGCGCCAGCAGCCAAGGCGAGTCTCTGGTCGGGGAGACCCAGTACTTC
size: NA; V: TRBV12-3/TRBV12-4; D: NA; J: TRBJ2-7; CDR3: CASRGVTYNEQYF; DNA: TGTGCCAGCAGGGGTGTAACCTACAATGAGCAGTACTTC
size: NA; V: TRBV20-1; D: NA; J: TRBJ2-7; CDR3: CSARGGGDRSYEQYF; DNA: TGCAGTGCTAGAGGTGGAGGGGATCGGTCCTACGAGCAGTACTTC
size: few; V: TRBV29-1; D: NA; J: TRBJ1-1; CDR3: CSVERGITEAFF; DNA: TGCAGCGTTGAAAGGGGGATCACTGAAGCTTTCTTT
size: few; V: TRBV29-1; D: NA; J: TRBJ2-5; CDR3: CSVGMETQYF; DNA: TGCAGCGTTGGGATGGAGACCCAGTACTTC
size: NA; V: TRBV25-1; D: NA; J: TRBJ1-2; CDR3: CASAIWGGGYTF; DNA: TGTGCCAGCGCGATCTGGGGAGGAGGCTACACCTTC
size: many; V: TRBV7-8; D: NA; J: TRBJ1-6; CDR3: CASSLGGPLLSPLHF; DNA: TGTGCCAGCAGCTTAGGGGGTCCCCTTTTATCACCCCTCCACTTT
size: few; V: TRBV7-9; D: TRBD1; J: TRBJ2-7; CDR3: CASSLVGQGYEQYF; DNA: TGTGCCAGCAGCTTAGTCGGACAGGGGTACGAGCAGTACTTC
size: NA; V: TRBV7-2; D: NA; J: TRBJ2-7; CDR3: CASSSGHLGTYEQYF; DNA: TGTGCCAGCAGCTCAGGACATCTGGGGACCTACGAGCAGTACTTC
size: NA; V: TRBV25-1; D: NA; J: TRBJ1-1; CDR3: CASQAGLNTEAFF; DNA: TGTGCCAGTCAAGCGGGCCTGAACACTGAAGCTTTCTTT
size: NA; V: TRBV30; D: NA; J: TRBJ1-5; CDR3: CALEAGHDQPQHF; DNA: TGTGCTTTGGAGGCAGGGCACGATCAGCCCCAGCATTTT
size: NA; V: TRBV27; D: NA; J: TRBJ2-7; CDR3: CASSFNGPYKGNYEQYF; DNA: TGTGCCAGCAGTTTTAATGGGCCGTACAAGGGGAACTACGAGCAGTACTTC
size: NA; V: TRBV11-1; D: NA; J: TRBJ1-2; CDR3: CASSPSRRWGYTF; DNA: TGTGCCAGCAGCCCCAGCAGGCGCTGGGGCTACACCTTC
size: NA; V: TRBV5-1; D: NA; J: TRBJ2-5; CDR3: CASSGRARGEETQYF; DNA: TGCGCCAGCAGCGGACGGGCCCGAGGGGAAGAGACCCAGTACTTC
size: NA; V: TRBV27; D: NA; J: TRBJ1-1; CDR3: CASSLEMGLEAFF; DNA: TGTGCCAGCAGTCTCGAGATGGGCCTCGAAGCTTTCTTT
size: NA; V: TRBV15; D: TRBD1; J: TRBJ2-2; CDR3: CATSKLTGRNTGELFF; DNA: TGTGCCACCAGCAAGCTGACAGGGAGGAACACCGGGGAGCTGTTTTTT
size: NA; V: TRBV5-1; D: NA; J: TRBJ1-5; CDR3: CASSLEGNNYQPQHF; DNA: TGCGCCAGCAGCTTGGAGGGGAATAACTATCAGCCCCAGCATTTT
size: few; V: TRBV30; D: NA; J: TRBJ2-7; CDR3: CAWSESRDPYEQYF; DNA: TGTGCCTGGAGTGAGTCAAGGGACCCCTACGAGCAGTACTTC
size: NA; V: TRBV7-9; D: NA; J: TRBJ2-1; CDR3: CASSLDDYDYNEQFF; DNA: TGTGCCAGCAGCTTAGACGACTATGACTACAATGAGCAGTTCTTC
size: NA; V: TRBV20-1; D: NA; J: TRBJ1-1; CDR3: CSALGTTEAFF; DNA: TGCAGTGCCTTAGGGACCACTGAAGCTTTCTTT
size: NA; V: TRBV11-2; D: TRBD2; J: TRBJ2-7; CDR3: CASSLYGTSGYEQYF; DNA: TGTGCCAGCAGCTTATATGGGACTAGCGGATACGAGCAGTACTTC
size: few; V: TRBV20-1; D: NA; J: TRBJ2-1; CDR3: CSARDLGRAGSHNEQFF; DNA: TGCAGTGCTAGAGATCTGGGGCGCGCAGGGTCACACAATGAGCAGTTCTTC
size: NA; V: TRBV7-2; D: TRBD1; J: TRBJ1-1; CDR3: CASRQGGEMFEAFF; DNA: TGTGCCAGCAGGCAAGGGGGCGAGATGTTTGAAGCTTTCTTT
size: NA; V: TRBV18; D: NA; J: TRBJ2-5; CDR3: CASSPPARSETQYF; DNA: TGTGCCAGCTCACCACCTGCCCGTTCCGAGACCCAGTACTTC
size: NA; V: TRBV7-9; D: NA; J: TRBJ1-2; CDR3: CASSLERIFYGYTF; DNA: TGTGCCAGCAGCTTAGAAAGGATCTTCTATGGCTACACCTTC
size: NA; V: TRBV28; D: NA; J: TRBJ1-2; CDR3: CASSHTLTSGAVYGYTF; DNA: TGTGCCAGCAGCCATACACTTACCTCCGGCGCCGTCTATGGCTACACCTTC
size: NA; V: TRBV20-1; D: NA; J: TRBJ2-3; CDR3: CSAEGTDTQYF; DNA: TGCAGTGCCGAGGGCACAGATACGCAGTATTTT
size: NA; V: TRBV20-1; D: NA; J: TRBJ1-1; CDR3: CSARQGGTEAFF; DNA: TGCAGTGCTAGACAGGGAGGCACTGAAGCTTTCTTT
size: many; V: TRBV7-2; D: NA; J: TRBJ1-6; CDR3: CASSLDGDSPLHF; DNA: TGTGCCAGCAGCTTAGACGGGGATTCACCCCTCCACTTT
size: NA; V: TRBV2; D: NA; J: TRBJ2-3; CDR3: CASMGGPGLGPNTDTQYF; DNA: TGTGCCAGCATGGGCGGACCTGGACTGGGGCCTAACACAGATACGCAGTATTTT
size: NA; V: TRBV29-1; D: NA; J: TRBJ2-5; CDR3: CSQRAQETQYF; DNA: TGCAGCCAAAGAGCCCAAGAGACCCAGTACTTC
size: NA; V: TRBV3-1; D: TRBD1; J: TRBJ2-1; CDR3: CASPGTGGFEQFF; DNA: TGTGCCAGCCCAGGGACAGGGGGCTTTGAGCAGTTCTTC
size: few; V: TRBV29-1; D: TRBD1; J: TRBJ2-7; CDR3: CSVGRGQGTYEQYF; DNA: TGCAGCGTTGGAAGGGGACAGGGGACCTACGAGCAGTACTTC
size: NA; V: TRBV7-2; D: NA; J: TRBJ1-1; CDR3: CASSPGTRNTEAFF; DNA: TGTGCCAGCAGCCCCGGGACAAGGAACACTGAAGCTTTCTTT